The sequence of this TCR beta chain was determined in a study of cytomegalovirus exposure and HLA in healthy donors. As regards this clone: The antigen remains unidentified.

Vbeta (60) and Jbeta (13) primers were used in the PCR. The protocol was immunoSEQ multiplex PCR, while the TCRdb copy is restricted to in-frame clones and leaves out a portion. The table counts 200,000 to 250,000 clones; roughly 0.89% lies in the top ten. Whole-study findings and limits: Within the data, a cluster of highly shared sequence variants was likely a sequencing artifact. Researchers reported from a later analysis that most CMV-associated TCR beta chains appeared HLA-restricted.

This clonotype was obtained from a woman aged 25 to 39 in good health and CMV-seropositive. Sequenced sample: PBMCs.

The CDR3, as DNA: TGTGCCAGCAGTCCCCAGGACAGGAGGGCAACTAATGAAAAACTGTTTTTT. It translates to CASSPQDRRATNEKLFF. The chain has TRBV27 and TRBJ1-4; 7 bases fit TRBD1. Trimming removed 5 bases from V and 0 bases from J; junction bases left unmatched: 9. Per germline, CDR1 MNHEY and CDR2 SMNVEV (reference sequence). This CDR3 comprises 17 residues.